These T cell receptor beta chains were read from a single sample in a study of T-cell reconstitution after alpha-beta-depleted transplantation in children. TCRdb re-derived calls from the PCR reads in MiXCR, one entry per CDR3 protein. The repertoire holds over 400,000 distinct CDR3 sequences, around 12% seen once, with more than 5.5% in the top ten. Here the sequenced sample was PBMCs from the stem cell graft donor, taken from the stem cell graft. Receptors were obtained from a human donor who donated a stem cell graft to a child with combined immunodeficiency. CDR3s include the opening cysteine and the closing phenylalanine or tryptophan. The D gene is left open where the match is weak. Rows give clone size only sometimes, using once, few, many, or a class for an expanded clone.

>TRBV27|few|TRBJ2-7|TRBD2
CASSPQREGLEQYF
TGTGCCAGCAGTCCCCAGCGGGAGGGCCTCGAGCAGTACTTC
>TRBV7-3|NA|TRBJ2-1|TRBD2
CASSFSGGARDEQFF
TGTGCCAGCAGCTTTAGCGGGGGGGCCCGCGACGAGCAGTTCTTC
>TRBV11-2|NA|TRBJ2-4|NA
CASSLGGGGARIQYF
TGTGCCAGCAGCTTAGGGGGAGGAGGGGCGAGGATTCAGTACTTC
>TRBV10-3|few|TRBJ2-1|TRBD2
CAISDPGGESSYNEQFF
TGTGCCATCAGTGACCCCGGGGGGGAGAGCTCCTACAATGAGCAGTTCTTC
>TRBV6-2/TRBV6-3|NA|TRBJ2-1|TRBD2
CSSRWTSGDPLFTYNEQFF
TGTTCCAGCAGATGGACTAGCGGGGACCCCCTATTCACCTACAATGAGCAGTTCTTC
>TRBV29-1|NA|TRBJ2-1|NA
CSVDYLGSYNEQFF
TGCAGCGTTGATTACCTGGGCTCCTACAATGAGCAGTTCTTC
>TRBV4-1|NA|TRBJ2-3|NA
CASSQDVVKGRPSTDTQYF
TGCGCCAGCAGCCAAGATGTGGTAAAGGGTCGCCCTAGCACAGATACGCAGTATTTT
>TRBV12-3/TRBV12-4|few|TRBJ2-1|TRBD2
CASSQTSSGSYNEQFF
TGTGCCAGCAGCCAAACCTCTAGCGGGAGTTACAATGAGCAGTTCTTC
>TRBV20-1|many|TRBJ2-7|TRBD2
CSATREGVGYEQYF
TGCAGTGCTACCCGGGAGGGAGTTGGCTACGAGCAGTACTTC
>TRBV20-1|few|TRBJ2-1|TRBD1
CSARPGTGARNEQFF
TGCAGTGCGAGACCGGGGACAGGGGCGCGCAATGAGCAGTTCTTC
>TRBV28|few|TRBJ2-3|NA
CASSLFPAGADTQYF
TGTGCCAGCAGTTTATTCCCCGCGGGCGCAGATACGCAGTATTTT
>TRBV12-3/TRBV12-4|many|TRBJ2-1|TRBD2
CASSPTSGGYNEQFF
TGCGCCAGCAGCCCGACTAGCGGGGGCTACAATGAGCAGTTCTTC
>TRBV29-1|few|TRBJ1-1|NA
CSVVWYHGAGNTEAFF
TGCAGCGTTGTTTGGTACCACGGGGCGGGGAACACTGAAGCTTTCTTT
>TRBV21-1|NA|TRBJ2-5|NA
CASNRAETQYF
TGTGCCAGCAATCGCGCGGAGACCCAGTACTTC
>TRBV12-3/TRBV12-4|many|TRBJ2-7|NA
CASTLEAAEQYF
TGTGCCAGCACCTTGGAGGCTGCCGAGCAGTACTTC
>TRBV5-5|many|TRBJ1-2|NA
CASSLEGPYGYTF
TGTGCCAGCAGCTTGGAGGGACCTTATGGCTACACCTTC
>TRBV27|NA|TRBJ2-1|NA
CASSLTGLAIASYNEQFF
TGTGCCAGCAGTTTGACAGGGCTAGCGATTGCCTCCTACAATGAGCAGTTCTTC
>TRBV3-1|NA|TRBJ2-4|TRBD1
CASSQAGGANIKYF
TGTGCCAGCAGCCAGGCAGGGGGCGCTAACATTAAGTACTTC
>TRBV5-1|many|TRBJ2-3|NA
CASSWVGGTDTQYF
TGCGCCAGCAGCTGGGTCGGGGGCACAGATACGCAGTATTTT
>TRBV9|many|TRBJ2-6|NA
CASSVRSGANVLTF
TGTGCCAGCAGCGTTCGCTCTGGGGCCAACGTCCTGACTTTC
>TRBV11-2|NA|TRBJ2-7|TRBD1
CASSYGTAPYEQYF
TGTGCCAGCAGCTACGGGACAGCTCCGTACGAGCAGTACTTC
>TRBV5-1|NA|TRBJ2-5|NA
CASSFAEGRLQETQYF
TGCGCCAGCAGCTTTGCGGAGGGAAGGTTACAAGAGACCCAGTACTTC
>TRBV20-1|few|TRBJ2-7|TRBD2
CSANSGSTYEQYF
TGCAGTGCTAATAGCGGGAGTACCTACGAGCAGTACTTC
>TRBV29-1|many|TRBJ2-3|NA
CSVGGPLAGKLADTQYF
TGCAGCGTTGGAGGGCCCTTGGCGGGGAAGCTGGCAGATACGCAGTATTTT
>TRBV12-3/TRBV12-4|NA|TRBJ2-2|NA
CASRVTGTGELFF
TGTGCCAGCAGGGTAACGGGCACCGGGGAGCTGTTTTTT
>TRBV12-3/TRBV12-4|NA|TRBJ1-1|TRBD1
CASSLRQGPYFF
TGTGCCAGCAGTCTTAGACAGGGCCCCTACTTCTTT